The following is a T cell receptor (beta chain) sequence with its context. The authors' processing: Estimated nucleated cell counts came from reference gene primer amplification. The data were produced by immunoSEQ multiplex PCR, yet TCRdb's version contains in-frame clones alone and is incomplete. Clone size and the V and J calls come from that table; the DNA yielded D and trimming. The sample includes about 83,000 clones, around 80% of them seen just once. Germline CDR1 is MGHRA and CDR2 is YSYEKL. This CDR3 spans 20 amino acids. V lost 0 bases, J lost 2 bases, and 16 bases stayed unmatched. The source of the sample is a study of blood T cell repertoires in COVID-19. About the study: Sources were T cells, B-cell-depleted T cells, or PBMCs; the material itself was cDNA or gDNA.

Material for sequencing was peripheral blood. J is TRBJ2-5 and V is TRBV4-1; 9 nucleotides agree with TRBD2. This TCR came from an elderly woman with active or convalescent COVID-19. CDR3 bases: TGCGCCAGCAGCCAAGATTTTGGGCGGGGGGGCTGGCGGGGACAAGAGACCCAGTACTTC. It specifies CASSQDFGRGGWRGQETQYF.